A selection of T cell receptor beta chains follows, all from one sample in a study of OX40 agonist ivuxolimab in advanced cancers. The protocol was immunoSEQ multiplex PCR, while the TCRdb copy is restricted to in-frame clones and leaves out a portion. The table lists about 80,000 clones, 80% to 95% of them singletons. The input for sequencing was CD4+ or CD8+ T cells sorted from blood, taken in a trial of the OX40 agonist ivuxolimab. These receptors were taken from an adult with an advanced solid tumor such as melanoma, head and neck, liver or kidney cancer. Both conserved end residues are trimmed from each CDR3.

CDR3aa,j_gene,v_gene
ASSSLGTDYEQY,TRBJ2-7,TRBV5-1
ASSLGQRTGEQF,TRBJ2-1,TRBV5-5
ASSLGFLLSSYNEQF,TRBJ2-1,TRBV7-8
ATSRDLGGANNEQF,TRBJ2-1,TRBV15
ASSLTGGHEDTQY,TRBJ2-3,TRBV5-1
ASAGDYRDTEAF,TRBJ1-1,TRBV6-4
ASTKETEAF,TRBJ1-1,TRBV19
ASSSPGTDRTDTQY,TRBJ2-3,TRBV7-2
ASSSTAGGYNEQF,TRBJ2-1,TRBV7-2
ASSLGAGPPYEQY,TRBJ2-7,TRBV27
ASSGAQETQY,TRBJ2-5,TRBV25-1
ASSLATDRGPTDTQY,TRBJ2-3,TRBV7-8
ASSPDSGSDTQY,TRBJ2-3,TRBV18
ASSIGVERTYGYT,TRBJ1-2,TRBV19
ASRQGHYGYT,TRBJ1-2,TRBV28
ATSRGYSTDTQY,TRBJ2-3,TRBV28
ASSRDLRESYEQY,TRBJ2-7,TRBV6-5
AISESGGLGMNTEAF,TRBJ1-1,TRBV10-3
ASSSPPGQGLRETQY,TRBJ2-5,TRBV7-9
ASSLEGTGELF,TRBJ2-2,TRBV7-2
ASSSIGAPGTQY,TRBJ2-3,TRBV7-2
ASRQLAGGDEQY,TRBJ2-7,TRBV2
ASSLNNEQF,TRBJ2-1,TRBV5-5
ASSLVTSGQETQY,TRBJ2-5,TRBV5-5
ASSITSGRTDTQY,TRBJ2-3,TRBV7-3
ASSLDRGRNSPLH,TRBJ1-6,TRBV7-8
ASSLVRGRMGIQY,TRBJ2-4,TRBV7-2
ASSQASLSSGGYT,TRBJ1-2,TRBV5-4